This TCR beta chain emerged from a study of beta chain features in type 1 diabetes. On average, the one heparinised blood draw given by each donor was approximately 120 mL. Sorting of CD4+ naive, central memory, regulatory and stem cell-like memory cells was performed via CD45RO/CCR7/CD25/CD127/CD95/CD27. As every portion of the isolated RNA was reverse transcribed, the sequencing read expressed TCRB transcripts. Clones were sequenced by immunoSEQ multiplex PCR, and TCRdb holds only the in-frame ones, with some missing. This table holds 15,000 to 18,000 clones, around 63% found once. General observations from the study: For TCRB rearrangement, an influence of HLA type remained unresolved here. In every one of the four CD4+ subsets, TCRB CDR3s were moderately but significantly shorter in Type 1 diabetes patients.

As for this clone: Its antigen is unknown.

The sample was Tregs from blood. This TCR was sampled from a man aged 25 to 45 with type 1 diabetes.

This chain's CDR3 is CASSTRQAGEQYF. CDR3 bases: TGTGCCAGTAGTACCCGCCAGGCTGGGGAGCAGTACTTC. This chain links TRBV19 with TRBJ2-7; D not resolved. This CDR3 has 13 residues. The germline V gene encodes CDR1 LNHDA and CDR2 SQIVND (reference sequence). V shed 4 bases and J shed 7 bases, with 14 bases lying between them.